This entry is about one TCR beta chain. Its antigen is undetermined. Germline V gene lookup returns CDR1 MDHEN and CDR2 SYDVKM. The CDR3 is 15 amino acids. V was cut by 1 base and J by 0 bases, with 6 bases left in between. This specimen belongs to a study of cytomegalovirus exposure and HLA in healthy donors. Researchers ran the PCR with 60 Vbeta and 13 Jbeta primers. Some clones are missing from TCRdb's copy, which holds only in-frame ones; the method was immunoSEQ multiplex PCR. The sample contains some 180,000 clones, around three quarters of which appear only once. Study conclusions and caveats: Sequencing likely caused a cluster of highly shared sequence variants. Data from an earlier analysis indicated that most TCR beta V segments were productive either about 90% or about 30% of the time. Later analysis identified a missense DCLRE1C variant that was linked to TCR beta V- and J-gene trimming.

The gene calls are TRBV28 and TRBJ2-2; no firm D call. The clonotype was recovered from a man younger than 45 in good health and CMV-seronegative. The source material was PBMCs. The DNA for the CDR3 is TGTGCCAGCAGTTTATATCAGGCGAACACCGGGGAGCTGTTTTTT. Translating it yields CASSLYQANTGELFF.